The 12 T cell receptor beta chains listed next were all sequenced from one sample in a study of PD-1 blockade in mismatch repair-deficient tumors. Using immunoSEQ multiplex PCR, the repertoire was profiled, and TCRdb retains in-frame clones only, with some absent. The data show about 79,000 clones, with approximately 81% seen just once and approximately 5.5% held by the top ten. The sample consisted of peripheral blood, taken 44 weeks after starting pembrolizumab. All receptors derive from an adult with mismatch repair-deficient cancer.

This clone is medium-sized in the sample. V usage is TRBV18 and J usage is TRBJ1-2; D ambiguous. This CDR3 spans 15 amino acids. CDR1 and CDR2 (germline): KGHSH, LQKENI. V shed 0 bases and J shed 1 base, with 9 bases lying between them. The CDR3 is CASSPPRGLNYGYTF. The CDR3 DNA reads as TGTGCCAGCTCACCACCGCGAGGGCTTAACTATGGCTACACCTTC.

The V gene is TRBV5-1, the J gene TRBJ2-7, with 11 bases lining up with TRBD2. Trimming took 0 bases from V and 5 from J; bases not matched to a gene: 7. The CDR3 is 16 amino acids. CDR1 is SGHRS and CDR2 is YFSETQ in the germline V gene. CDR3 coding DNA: TGCGCCAGCAGCTTGGCCACTAGCGGGAGTTATAACGAGCAGTACTTC. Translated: CASSLATSGSYNEQYF.

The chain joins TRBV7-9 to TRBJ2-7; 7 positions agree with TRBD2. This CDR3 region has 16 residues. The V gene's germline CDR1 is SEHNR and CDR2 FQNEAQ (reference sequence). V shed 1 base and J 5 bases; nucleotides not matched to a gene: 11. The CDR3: CASSLGRSGTPHEQYF. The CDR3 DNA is TGTGCCAGCAGCTTAGGAAGGAGCGGGACCCCCCACGAGCAGTACTTC.

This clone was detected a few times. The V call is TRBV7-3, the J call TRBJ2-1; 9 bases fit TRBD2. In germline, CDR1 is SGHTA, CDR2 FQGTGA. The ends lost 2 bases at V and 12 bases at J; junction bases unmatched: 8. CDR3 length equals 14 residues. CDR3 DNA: TGTGCCAGCAGCTTAGATCCAGCGGGAGGCAGGCAGTTCTTC. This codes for CASSLDPAGGRQFF.

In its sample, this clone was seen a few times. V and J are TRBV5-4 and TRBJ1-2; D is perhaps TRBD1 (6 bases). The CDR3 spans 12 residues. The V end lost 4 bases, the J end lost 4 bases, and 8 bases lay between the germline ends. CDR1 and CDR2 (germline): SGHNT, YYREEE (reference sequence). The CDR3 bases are TGTGCCAGCAGCAGGGACACCTATGGCTACACCTTC. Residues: CASSRDTYGYTF.

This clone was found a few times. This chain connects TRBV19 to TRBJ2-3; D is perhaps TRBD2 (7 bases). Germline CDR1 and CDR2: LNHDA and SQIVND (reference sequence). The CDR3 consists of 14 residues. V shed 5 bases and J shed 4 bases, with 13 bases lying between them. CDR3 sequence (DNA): TGTGCCAGTAGTCTCCCCGGGGGGCCAGATACGCAGTATTTT. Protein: CASSLPGGPDTQYF.

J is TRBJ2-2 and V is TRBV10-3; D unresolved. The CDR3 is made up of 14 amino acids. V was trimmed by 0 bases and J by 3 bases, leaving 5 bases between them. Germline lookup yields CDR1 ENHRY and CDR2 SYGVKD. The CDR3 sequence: CAISESRDTGELFF. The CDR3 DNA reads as TGTGCCATCAGTGAGTCGAGAGACACCGGGGAGCTGTTTTTT.

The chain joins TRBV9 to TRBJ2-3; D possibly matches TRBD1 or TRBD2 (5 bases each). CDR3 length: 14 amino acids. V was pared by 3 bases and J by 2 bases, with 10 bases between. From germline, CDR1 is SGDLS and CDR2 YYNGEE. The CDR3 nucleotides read TGTGCCAGCAGCGCACAGGACTTCACAGATACGCAGTATTTT. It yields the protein CASSAQDFTDTQYF.

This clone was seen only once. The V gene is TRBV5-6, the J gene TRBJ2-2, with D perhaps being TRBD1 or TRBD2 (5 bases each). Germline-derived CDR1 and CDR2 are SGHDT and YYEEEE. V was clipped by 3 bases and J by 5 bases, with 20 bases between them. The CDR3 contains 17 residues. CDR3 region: CASSYTRRGQITGELFF. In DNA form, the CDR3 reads TGTGCCAGCAGCTACACCCGTCGGGGCCAGATTACCGGGGAGCTGTTTTTT. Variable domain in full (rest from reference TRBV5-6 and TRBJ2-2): DAGVTQSPTHLIKTRGQQVTLRCSPKSGHDTVSWYQQALGQGPQFIFQYYEEEERQRGNFPDRFSGHQFPNYSSELNVNALLLGDSALYLCASSYTRRGQITGELFFGEGSRLTVL.

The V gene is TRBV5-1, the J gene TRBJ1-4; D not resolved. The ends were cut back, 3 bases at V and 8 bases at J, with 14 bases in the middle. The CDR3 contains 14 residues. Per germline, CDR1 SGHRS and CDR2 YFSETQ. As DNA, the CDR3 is TGCGCCAGCAGCTCCTCCCCGGGTAGCGAAAAACTGTTTTTT. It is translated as CASSSSPGSEKLFF. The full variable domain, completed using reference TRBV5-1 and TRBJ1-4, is KAGVTQTPRYLIKTRGQQVTLSCSPISGHRSVSWYQQTPGQGLQFLFEYFSETQRNKGNFPGRFSGRQFSNSRSEMNVSTLELGDSALYLCASSSSPGSEKLFFGSGTQLSVL.

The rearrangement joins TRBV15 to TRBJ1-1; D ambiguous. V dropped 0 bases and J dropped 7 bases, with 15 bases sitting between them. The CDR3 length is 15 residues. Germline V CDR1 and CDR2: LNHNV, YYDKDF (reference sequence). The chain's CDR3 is CATSRDLNPTNEAFF. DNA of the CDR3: TGTGCCACCAGCAGAGATCTCAACCCAACGAATGAAGCTTTCTTT. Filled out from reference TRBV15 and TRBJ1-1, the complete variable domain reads DAMVIQNPRYQVTQFGKPVTLSCSQTLNHNVMYWYQQKSSQAPKLLFHYYDKDFNNEADTPDNFQSRRPNTSFCFLDIRSPGLGDTAMYLCATSRDLNPTNEAFFGQGTRLTVV.

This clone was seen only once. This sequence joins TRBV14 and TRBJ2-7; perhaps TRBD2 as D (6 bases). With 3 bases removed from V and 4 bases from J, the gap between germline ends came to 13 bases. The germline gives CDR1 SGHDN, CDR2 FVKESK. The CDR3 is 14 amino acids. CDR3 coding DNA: TGTGCCAGCAGCCACCCCTCGGGGAGGTACGAGCAGTACTTC. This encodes CASSHPSGRYEQYF.